Listed below are T cell receptor beta chains from one sample, sequenced in a study of T cell repertoires in aging, cancer and after chemotherapy. TCRdb re-called the multiplex PCR reads through MiXCR, storing one row per CDR3 protein. The table lists around 4,000 distinct CDR3 sequences, under 35% of them singletons, with just over 45% in the top ten. The sample comprised blood. The receptor set was obtained from a human donor in good health. CDR3s include the opening cysteine and the closing phenylalanine or tryptophan.

v_call | cdr3_aa
TRBV5-1 | CASSLVPTGSTEAFF
TRBV5-1 | CASTQTSGSETQYF
TRBV18 | CASSPTVGRPYGYTF
TRBV2 | CASARDLQETQYF
TRBV20-1 | CSARRRLAGEGRQFF
TRBV28 | CASSYSDEKLFF
TRBV10-3 | CAMTGEEADGYTF
TRBV29-1 | CSDYGTSGRSAYNEQFF
TRBV29-1 | CSVDYSLNYGYTF
TRBV5-4 | CASSLDPGEKLFF
TRBV7-4 | CASSYNSNQPQHF
TRBV12-3/TRBV12-4 | CASSLTGLTYEQYF
TRBV19 | CASTPTGANVLTF
TRBV29-1 | CSVSSGQGAGYTF
TRBV6-5 | CASSRGQGAIEQYF
TRBV7-2 | CASSLYRAGSGYGYTF
TRBV6-5 | CASSPGQGQETQYF
TRBV13 | CASSPRWDSLGETQYF
TRBV6-5 | CASSPSGLAGPREQYF
TRBV6-5 | CASSDNRGNYGYTF
TRBV11-2 | CASSHFLRKKISGANVLTF
TRBV7-9 | CASSLDAGDTIYF
TRBV12-3/TRBV12-4 | CASSPPGVDLSGANVLTF
TRBV19 | CASSMGAENEQFF
TRBV19 | CASSGGLAGYNEQFF
TRBV21-1 | CASTAGGRLGANVLTF
TRBV6-6 | CASSYSSGSGYEQYF
TRBV12-3/TRBV12-4 | CASSYTSGRLGGELFF
TRBV5-6 | CASSLVLSDSPLHF
TRBV29-1 | CSVVGQGATEAFF
TRBV27 | CASMEGPPGTEAFF
TRBV6-6 | CASSLGLAGVGEQFF
TRBV14 | CASSQGGGRITGELFF